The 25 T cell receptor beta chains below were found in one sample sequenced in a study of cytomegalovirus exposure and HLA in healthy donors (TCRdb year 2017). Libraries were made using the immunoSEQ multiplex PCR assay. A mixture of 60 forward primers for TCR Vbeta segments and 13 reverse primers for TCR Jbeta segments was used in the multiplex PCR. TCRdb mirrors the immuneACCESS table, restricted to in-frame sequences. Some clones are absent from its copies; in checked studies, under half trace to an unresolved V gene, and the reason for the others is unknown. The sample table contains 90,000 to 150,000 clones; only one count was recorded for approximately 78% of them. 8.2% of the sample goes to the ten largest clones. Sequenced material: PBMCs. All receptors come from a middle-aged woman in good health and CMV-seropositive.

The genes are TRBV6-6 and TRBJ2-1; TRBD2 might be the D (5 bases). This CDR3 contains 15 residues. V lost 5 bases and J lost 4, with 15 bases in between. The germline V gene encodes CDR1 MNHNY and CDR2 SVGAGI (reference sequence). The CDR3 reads CASSPTGSGYNEQFF. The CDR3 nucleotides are TGTGCCAGCAGTCCGACCGGCTCGGGGTACAATGAGCAGTTCTTC.

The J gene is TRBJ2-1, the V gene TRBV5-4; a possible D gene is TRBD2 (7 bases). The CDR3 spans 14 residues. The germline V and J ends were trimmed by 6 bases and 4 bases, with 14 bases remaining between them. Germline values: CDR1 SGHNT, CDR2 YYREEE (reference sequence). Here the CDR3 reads CASKEGGPYNEQFF. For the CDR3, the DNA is TGTGCCAGCAAGGAGGGGGGGCCTTACAATGAGCAGTTCTTC.

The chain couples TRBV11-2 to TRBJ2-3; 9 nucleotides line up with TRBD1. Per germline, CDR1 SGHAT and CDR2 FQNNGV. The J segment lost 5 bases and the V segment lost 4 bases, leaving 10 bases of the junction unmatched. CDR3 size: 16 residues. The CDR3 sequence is CASSSWTGAGGDTQYF. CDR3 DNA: TGTGCCAGCAGCTCGTGGACAGGGGCTGGGGGAGATACGCAGTATTTT.

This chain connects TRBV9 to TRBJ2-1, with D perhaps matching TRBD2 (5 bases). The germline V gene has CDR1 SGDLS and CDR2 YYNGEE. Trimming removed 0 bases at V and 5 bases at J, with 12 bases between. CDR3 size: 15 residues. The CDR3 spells CASSVAPSPHNEQFF. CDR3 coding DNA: TGTGCCAGCAGCGTAGCGCCTAGCCCCCACAATGAGCAGTTCTTC.

This chain's CDR3 is CASSPRSSGENNEQFF. The CDR3 nucleotides are TGTGCCAGCAGCCCCCGAAGCAGCGGGGAGAACAATGAGCAGTTCTTC. The chain is built from TRBV9 and TRBJ2-1; TRBD2 aligns across 7 bases. V gave up 4 bases and J gave up 5 bases; unmatched junction bases: 12. Germline V lookup: CDR1 SGDLS, CDR2 YYNGEE. The CDR3 runs 16 residues.

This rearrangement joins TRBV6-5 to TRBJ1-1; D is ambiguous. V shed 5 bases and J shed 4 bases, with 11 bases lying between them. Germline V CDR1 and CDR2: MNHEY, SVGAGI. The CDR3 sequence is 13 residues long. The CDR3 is CASSEARGTEAFF. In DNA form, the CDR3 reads TGTGCCAGCAGTGAAGCCCGGGGCACTGAAGCTTTCTTT.

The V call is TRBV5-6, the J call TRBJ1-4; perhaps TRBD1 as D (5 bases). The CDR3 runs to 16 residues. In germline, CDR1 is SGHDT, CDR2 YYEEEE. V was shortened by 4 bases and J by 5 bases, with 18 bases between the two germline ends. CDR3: CASSRNGGTLNEKLFF. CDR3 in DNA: TGTGCCAGCAGCCGCAACGGGGGGACTCTGAATGAAAAACTGTTTTTT. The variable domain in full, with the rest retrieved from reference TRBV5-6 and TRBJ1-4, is DAGVTQSPTHLIKTRGQQVTLRCSPKSGHDTVSWYQQALGQGPQFIFQYYEEEERQRGNFPDRFSGHQFPNYSSELNVNALLLGDSALYLCASSRNGGTLNEKLFFGSGTQLSVL.

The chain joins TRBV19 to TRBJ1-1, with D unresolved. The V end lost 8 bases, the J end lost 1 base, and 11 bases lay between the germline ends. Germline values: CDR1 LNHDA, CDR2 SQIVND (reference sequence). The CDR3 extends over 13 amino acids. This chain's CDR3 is CASGRVANTEAFF. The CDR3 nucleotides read TGTGCCAGTGGAAGAGTAGCGAACACTGAAGCTTTCTTT.

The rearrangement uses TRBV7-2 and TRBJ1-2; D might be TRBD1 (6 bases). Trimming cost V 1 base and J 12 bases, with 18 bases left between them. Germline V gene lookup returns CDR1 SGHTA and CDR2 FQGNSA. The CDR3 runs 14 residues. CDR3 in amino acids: CASSLGDTRVLHTF. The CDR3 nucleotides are TGTGCCAGCAGCTTAGGGGACACACGAGTCCTCCACACCTTC.

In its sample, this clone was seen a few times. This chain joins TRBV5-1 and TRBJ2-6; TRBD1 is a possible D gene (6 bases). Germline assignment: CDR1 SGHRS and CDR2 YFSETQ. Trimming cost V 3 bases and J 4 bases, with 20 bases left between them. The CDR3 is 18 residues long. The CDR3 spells CASSSRDKGFGGANVLTF. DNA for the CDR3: TGCGCCAGCAGCTCCCGGGACAAGGGGTTTGGGGGGGCCAACGTCCTGACTTTC.

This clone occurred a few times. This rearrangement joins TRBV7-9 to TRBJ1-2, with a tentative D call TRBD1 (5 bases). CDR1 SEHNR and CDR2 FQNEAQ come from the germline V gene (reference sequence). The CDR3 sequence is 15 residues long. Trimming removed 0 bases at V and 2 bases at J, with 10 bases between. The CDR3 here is CASSLAQQDNYGYTF. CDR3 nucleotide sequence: TGTGCCAGCAGCTTAGCGCAACAGGACAACTATGGCTACACCTTC.

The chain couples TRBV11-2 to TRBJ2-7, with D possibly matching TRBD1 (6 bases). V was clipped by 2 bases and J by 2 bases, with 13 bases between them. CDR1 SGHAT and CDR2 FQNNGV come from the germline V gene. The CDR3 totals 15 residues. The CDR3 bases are TGTGCCAGCAGCTTATATGGGGGCCCTACCTACGAGCAGTACTTC. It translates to CASSLYGGPTYEQYF.

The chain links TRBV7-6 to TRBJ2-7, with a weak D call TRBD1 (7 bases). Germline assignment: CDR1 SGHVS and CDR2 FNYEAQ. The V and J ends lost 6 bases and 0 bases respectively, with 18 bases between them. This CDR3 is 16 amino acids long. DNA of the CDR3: TGTGCCAGCAGTCCGCGGGACAGAGTTTTCTCCTACGAGCAGTACTTC. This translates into CASSPRDRVFSYEQYF.

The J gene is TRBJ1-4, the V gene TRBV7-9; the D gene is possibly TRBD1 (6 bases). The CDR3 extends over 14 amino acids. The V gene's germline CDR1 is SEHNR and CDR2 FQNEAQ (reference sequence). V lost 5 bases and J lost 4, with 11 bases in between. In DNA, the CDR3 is TGTGCCAGCAGCCTAGGGGGACTTAATGAAAAACTGTTTTTT. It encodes CASSLGGLNEKLFF.

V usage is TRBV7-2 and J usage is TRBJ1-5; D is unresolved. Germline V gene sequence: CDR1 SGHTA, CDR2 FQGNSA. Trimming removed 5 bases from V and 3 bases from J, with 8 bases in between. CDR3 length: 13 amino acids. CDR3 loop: CASSGEVNQPQHF. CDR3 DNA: TGTGCCAGCAGCGGAGAGGTCAATCAGCCCCAGCATTTT.

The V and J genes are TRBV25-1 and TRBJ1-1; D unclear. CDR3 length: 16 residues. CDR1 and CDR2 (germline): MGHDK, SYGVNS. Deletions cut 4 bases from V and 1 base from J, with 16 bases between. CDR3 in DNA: TGTGCCAGCAGTGGGCGACTCGACCCCTCGAACACTGAAGCTTTCTTT. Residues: CASSGRLDPSNTEAFF.

The CDR3 region is CASSTEWGAGQGVNYGYTF. Here the CDR3 DNA reads TGTGCCAGTAGCACGGAATGGGGAGCTGGACAGGGGGTAAACTATGGCTACACCTTC. The rearrangement uses TRBV19 and TRBJ1-2; the match to TRBD1 covers 10 bases. V was clipped by 6 bases and J by 2 bases; unmatched bases: 18. Per the germline V gene, CDR1 is LNHDA and CDR2 is SQIVND (reference sequence). This CDR3 is built from 19 residues.

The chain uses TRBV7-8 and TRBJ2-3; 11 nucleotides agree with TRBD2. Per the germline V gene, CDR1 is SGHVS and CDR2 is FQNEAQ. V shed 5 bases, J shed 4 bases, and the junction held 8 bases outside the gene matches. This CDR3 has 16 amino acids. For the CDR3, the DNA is TGTGCCAGCAGCCGTGGGGGTAGCGGGAGGGCAGATACGCAGTATTTT. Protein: CASSRGGSGRADTQYF.

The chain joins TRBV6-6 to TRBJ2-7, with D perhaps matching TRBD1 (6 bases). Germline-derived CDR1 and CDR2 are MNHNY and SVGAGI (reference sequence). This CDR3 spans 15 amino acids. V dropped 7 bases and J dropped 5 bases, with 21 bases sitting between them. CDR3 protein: CASTPSGRTVDEQYF. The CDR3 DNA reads TGTGCCAGCACTCCCTCGGGCAGGACAGTTGACGAGCAGTACTTC.

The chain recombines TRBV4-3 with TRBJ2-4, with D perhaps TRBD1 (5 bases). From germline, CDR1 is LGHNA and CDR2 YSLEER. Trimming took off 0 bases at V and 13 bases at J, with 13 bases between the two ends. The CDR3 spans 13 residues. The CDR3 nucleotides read TGCGCCAGCAGCCAAGATCTCGTGGACAAGCAGTACTTC. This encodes CASSQDLVDKQYF.

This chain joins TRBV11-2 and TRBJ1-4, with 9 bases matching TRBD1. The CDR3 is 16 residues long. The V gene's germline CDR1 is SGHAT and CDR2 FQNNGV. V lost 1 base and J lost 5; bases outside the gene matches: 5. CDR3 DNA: TGTGCCAGCAGCTTAGCCGACAGGGGGATAAATGAAAAACTGTTTTTT. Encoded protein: CASSLADRGINEKLFF.

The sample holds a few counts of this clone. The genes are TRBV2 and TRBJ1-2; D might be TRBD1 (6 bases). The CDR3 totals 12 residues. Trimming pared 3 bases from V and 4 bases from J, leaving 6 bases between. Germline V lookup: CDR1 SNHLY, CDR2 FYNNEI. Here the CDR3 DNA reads TGTGCCAGCAGTGAGGACAGCTATGGCTACACCTTC. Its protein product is CASSEDSYGYTF.

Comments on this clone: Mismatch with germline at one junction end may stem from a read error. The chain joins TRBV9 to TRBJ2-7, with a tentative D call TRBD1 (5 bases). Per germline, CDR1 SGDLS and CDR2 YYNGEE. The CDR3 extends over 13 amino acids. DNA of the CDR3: TGTGCCAGCAGCGTAGCTGTTCAGGGCCCAGGACACTTC. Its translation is CASSVAVQGPGHF.

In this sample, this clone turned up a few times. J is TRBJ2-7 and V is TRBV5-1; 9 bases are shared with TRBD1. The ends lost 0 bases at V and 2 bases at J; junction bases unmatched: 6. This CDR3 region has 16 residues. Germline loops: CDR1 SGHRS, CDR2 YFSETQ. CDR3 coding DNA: TGCGCCAGCAGCTTGGGGGGGGGACAGGGTCCCTACGAGCAGTACTTC. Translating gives CASSLGGGQGPYEQYF.

The CDR3 spells CASSLDPSGRAYNSPLHF. CDR3 bases: TGCGCCAGCAGTCTAGATCCCTCGGGAAGGGCCTATAATTCACCCCTCCACTTT. The gene calls are TRBV4-1 and TRBJ1-6; D is unclear. CDR3 size: 18 residues. Germline loops: CDR1 MGHRA, CDR2 YSYEKL. The germline V and J ends were trimmed by 6 bases and 2 bases, with 20 bases remaining between them.